The entry that follows covers one T cell receptor (beta chain) sequence. This sample is drawn from a study of cytomegalovirus exposure and HLA in healthy donors. Researchers ran the PCR with 60 Vbeta and 13 Jbeta primers. Assay: immunoSEQ multiplex PCR; the TCRdb copy retains only in-frame clones and omits some. The sample lists some 150,000 clones; over 60% were seen once. Sequenced: PBMCs. This TCR was sampled from a woman between 50 and 59 years old in good health and CMV-seronegative.

The chain's CDR3 is CASRAGENTEAFF. The CDR3 DNA follows: TGTGCCAGCAGAGCCGGGGAGAACACTGAAGCTTTCTTT. The chain uses TRBV6-4 and TRBJ1-1; no reliable D call. CDR3 size: 13 residues. The ends were cut back, 6 bases at V and 1 base at J, with 9 bases in the middle. Germline CDR1 and CDR2: MRHNA and SNTAGT.